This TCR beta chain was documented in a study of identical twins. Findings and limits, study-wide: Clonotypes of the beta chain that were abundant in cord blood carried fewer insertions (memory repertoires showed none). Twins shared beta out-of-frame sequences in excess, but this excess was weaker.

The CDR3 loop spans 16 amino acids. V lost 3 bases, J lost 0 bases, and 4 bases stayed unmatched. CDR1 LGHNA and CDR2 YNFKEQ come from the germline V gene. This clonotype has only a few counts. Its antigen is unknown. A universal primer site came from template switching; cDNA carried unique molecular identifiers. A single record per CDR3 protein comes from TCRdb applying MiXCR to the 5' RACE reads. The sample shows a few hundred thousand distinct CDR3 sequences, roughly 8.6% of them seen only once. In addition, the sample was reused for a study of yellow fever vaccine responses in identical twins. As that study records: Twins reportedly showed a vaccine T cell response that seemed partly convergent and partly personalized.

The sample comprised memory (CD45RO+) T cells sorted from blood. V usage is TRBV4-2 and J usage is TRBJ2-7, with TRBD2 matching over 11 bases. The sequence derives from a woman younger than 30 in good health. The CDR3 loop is CASSQVTSGNSYEQYF. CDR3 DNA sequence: TGTGCCAGCAGCCAGGTGACTAGCGGGAACTCCTACGAGCAGTACTTC.